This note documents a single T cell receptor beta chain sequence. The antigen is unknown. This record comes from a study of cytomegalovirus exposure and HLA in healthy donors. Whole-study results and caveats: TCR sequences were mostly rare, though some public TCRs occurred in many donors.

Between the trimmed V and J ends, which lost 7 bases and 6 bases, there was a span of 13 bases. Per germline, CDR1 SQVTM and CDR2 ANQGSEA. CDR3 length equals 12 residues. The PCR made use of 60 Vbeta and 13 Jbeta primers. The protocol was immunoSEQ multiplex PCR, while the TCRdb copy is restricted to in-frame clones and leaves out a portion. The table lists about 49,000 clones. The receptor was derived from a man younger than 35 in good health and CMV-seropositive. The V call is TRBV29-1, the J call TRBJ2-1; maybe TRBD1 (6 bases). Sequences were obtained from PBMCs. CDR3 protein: CSANRAGNEQFF. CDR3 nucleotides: TGCAGCGCCAACAGGGCTGGCAATGAGCAGTTCTTC.